This TCR beta chain was identified during a study of blood T cell repertoires in COVID-19. Study-level background: Some COVID-19 samples were acute and others convalescent; all came from the United States, Italy and Spain. PBMCs, B-cell-depleted T cells, or T cells were the source of the cDNA or gDNA that made up the material.

Trimming took 3 bases from V and 0 from J, leaving 9 bases between them. The germline V gene encodes CDR1 SEHNR and CDR2 FQNEAQ (reference sequence). The CDR3 has 14 amino acids. In the original analysis: Estimation of nucleated cell counts was performed using reference gene primer amplification. Clones were read by immunoSEQ multiplex PCR, and TCRdb kept only the in-frame ones, dropping some. That table is the source of V, J and clone size, and D and trimming were worked out from the DNA. Of fewer than 20,000 clones in the sample, 93% were seen once. Only one count was recorded for this clone. The genes are TRBV7-9 and TRBJ2-7; D is uncertain. This TCR was sampled from a woman aged 45-60 years with active COVID-19. The sample was peripheral blood. The CDR3 DNA reads TGTGCCAGCAGCTTTGGTTGGAGCTCCTACGAGCAGTACTTC. It codes for CASSFGWSSYEQYF.